The 29 T cell receptor beta chains presented below share a single source sample, sequenced in a study of a mutant IDH1 vaccine in newly diagnosed glioma. Antigens for these TCRs are unknown. Sequencing was performed with immunoSEQ multiplex PCR; in TCRdb, only in-frame clones are kept and a portion is missing. The sample has 100,000 to 120,000 clones; 85% to 90% are singletons. The sample's time point: week 11, during vaccination. Vaccine doses each comprised 300 ug of mutant IDH1 20-mer peptide, with topical imiquimod. The source was PBMCs, collected from a glioma patient whose treatment included an IDH1 peptide vaccine. The receptors were gathered from a woman in her forties or fifties with glioma.

J is TRBJ2-1 and V is TRBV27, with 11 positions matching TRBD2. Germline CDR1 reads MNHEY; CDR2 reads SMNVEV (reference sequence). The CDR3 totals 15 residues. With 3 bases clipped from V and 6 bases from J, the junction kept 4 bases outside the gene matches. CDR3 region: CASSFGLAGLNEQFF. In DNA form, the CDR3 reads TGTGCCAGCAGTTTCGGACTAGCGGGCCTCAATGAGCAGTTCTTC.

The rearrangement links TRBV15 to TRBJ1-5; D unclear. CDR1 is LNHNV and CDR2 is YYDKDF in the germline V gene (reference sequence). Between the trimmed V and J ends, which lost 3 bases and 0 bases, there was a span of 18 bases. The CDR3 covers 18 residues. The CDR3 DNA is TGTGCCACCAGCAGCCGCATAGGGCCGGCGCATAGCAATCAGCCCCAGCATTTT. Its translation: CATSSRIGPAHSNQPQHF.

This clone was counted once. The CDR3 reads CASSGASGRIDNEQFF. For the CDR3, the DNA is TGTGCCAGCAGTGGCGCTAGCGGGAGAATCGACAATGAGCAGTTCTTC. This rearrangement joins TRBV6-1 to TRBJ2-1; 10 bases are shared with TRBD2. J gave up 5 bases and V 4 bases, and 8 bases lay outside the gene matches. CDR1 MNHNS and CDR2 SASEGT come from the germline V gene. This CDR3 is 16 amino acids long.

CDR3 amino acids: CASSQEGYSTDTQYF. The CDR3 nucleotides are TGTGCCAGCAGCCAAGAAGGCTATAGCACAGATACGCAGTATTTT. The rearrangement uses TRBV4-2 and TRBJ2-3; D is unclear. V was pared by 0 bases and J by 0 bases, with 7 bases between. CDR1 is LGHNA, CDR2 YNFKEQ, per germline. The length of the CDR3 is 15 residues.

The chain is built from TRBV5-6 and TRBJ1-6; TRBD1 is a possible D gene (6 bases). This CDR3 is 15 amino acids long. The V and J ends lost 0 bases and 9 bases respectively, with 13 bases between them. The germline V gene encodes CDR1 SGHDT and CDR2 YYEEEE. The CDR3 DNA reads as TGTGCCAGCAGCTTGGGACAGGCGGGGATTTCACCCCTCCACTTT. This encodes CASSLGQAGISPLHF.

The J gene is TRBJ1-3, the V gene TRBV29-1; D remains ambiguous. The germline CDR1 and CDR2 sequences are SQVTM and ANQGSEA. Trimming stripped 7 bases from V and 4 bases from J, with 14 bases between. The CDR3 length is 13 residues. The CDR3 sequence: CSGRAVLGNTIYF. The DNA of the CDR3 is TGCAGCGGGCGGGCAGTTCTCGGAAACACCATATATTTT.

In this sample, this clone turned up a few times. The rearrangement uses TRBV9 and TRBJ1-1; 10 bases map to TRBD1. Germline CDR1 and CDR2: SGDLS and YYNGEE. The CDR3 has 14 amino acids. The V segment lost 0 bases and the J segment 7 bases; nucleotides outside the gene matches: 3. The CDR3 bases are TGTGCCAGCAGCGTAGGACAGGGGGCGATTGAAGCTTTCTTT. Translation: CASSVGQGAIEAFF.

The chain is built from TRBV6-5 and TRBJ1-5; TRBD1 matches at 10 bases. The CDR3 extends over 15 amino acids. CDR1 MNHEY and CDR2 SVGAGI come from the germline V gene. V lost 6 bases to trimming and J lost 3 bases; unmatched junction nucleotides: 5. The CDR3 region has the DNA TGTGCCAGCAGGGCCGGGACAGGGGACAATCAGCCCCAGCATTTT. This gives the protein CASRAGTGDNQPQHF.

In this sample, this clone turned up a few times. This chain links TRBV6-5 with TRBJ1-1; maybe TRBD1 (5 bases). The CDR3 is made up of 14 amino acids. Germline loops: CDR1 MNHEY, CDR2 SVGAGI. Trimming removed 1 base at V and 3 bases at J, with 9 bases between. CDR3 amino acids: CASSYFGGDTEAFF. The CDR3 bases are TGTGCCAGCAGTTACTTTGGGGGGGACACTGAAGCTTTCTTT.

As DNA, the CDR3 is TGTGCCAGCAGTGAAAACGGTAGCAATCAGCCCCAGCATTTT. Translation gives CASSENGSNQPQHF. The J gene is TRBJ1-5, the V gene TRBV2; D gene ambiguous. There are 14 residues in the CDR3. CDR1 SNHLY and CDR2 FYNNEI come from the germline V gene. Trimming took 2 bases from V and 0 from J, leaving 5 bases between them.

The J gene is TRBJ2-3, the V gene TRBV5-1; 9 nucleotides match TRBD2. V trimming: 4 bases; J trimming: 3 bases; junction bases outside the gene matches: 6. The CDR3 length is 15 residues. CDR1 is SGHRS, CDR2 YFSETQ, per germline. CDR3 in DNA: TGCGCCAGCAGCACTAGCGGGTCCTCGACAGATACGCAGTATTTT. It is translated as CASSTSGSSTDTQYF.

The J gene is TRBJ2-7, the V gene TRBV9; 10 bases align to TRBD2. The CDR3 runs 18 residues. V shed 2 bases, J shed 3 bases, and the junction held 14 bases outside the gene matches. CDR1 and CDR2 from the germline V gene are SGDLS and YYNGEE. This CDR3 is CASSVSSAASGSNYEQYF. The CDR3 bases are TGTGCCAGCAGCGTTTCATCGGCTGCTAGCGGGAGTAACTACGAGCAGTACTTC.

V gene TRBV4-2 combines with J gene TRBJ1-4; 7 bases map to TRBD1. The CDR3 has 15 residues. Germline V gene data show CDR1 as LGHNA and CDR2 as YNFKEQ. Unmatched junction bases numbered 6, after V lost 4 bases and J lost 4 bases. In DNA, the CDR3 is TGTGCCAGCAGCCCTCCGACAGGGCGTAATGAAAAACTGTTTTTT. Translation: CASSPPTGRNEKLFF.

The chain uses TRBV5-4 and TRBJ2-1; TRBD2 matches 9 bases. The trim removed 4 bases at V and 0 bases at J, leaving 11 bases unmatched. This CDR3 has 18 amino acids. Germline V gene data show CDR1 as SGHNT and CDR2 as YYREEE (reference sequence). CDR3 sequence (DNA): TGTGCCAGCAGCGGCGGGACTAGCAGAGGAAGCTCCTACAATGAGCAGTTCTTC. It specifies CASSGGTSRGSSYNEQFF.

The chain is built from TRBV6-1 and TRBJ2-7; TRBD2 might be the D (5 bases). CDR3 size: 11 residues. Trimming cost V 3 bases and J 5 bases, with 5 bases left between them. Germline V gives CDR1 MNHNS, CDR2 SASEGT. Here the CDR3 DNA reads TGTGCCAGCAGTGACGGGGACGAGCAGTACTTC. Its protein product is CASSDGDEQYF.

V gene TRBV19 combines with J gene TRBJ2-1; D is perhaps TRBD2 (5 bases). CDR1 is LNHDA, CDR2 SQIVND, per germline (reference sequence). The CDR3 covers 16 residues. Trimming shortened V by 2 bases and J by 7 bases, and 18 bases separated the two germline ends. The CDR3 spells CASSISMSGGENEQFF. The CDR3, as DNA: TGTGCCAGTAGTATATCAATGTCAGGAGGAGAAAATGAGCAGTTCTTC.

J is TRBJ1-2 and V is TRBV6-6; D is uncertain. Germline CDR1 reads MNHNY; CDR2 reads SVGAGI (reference sequence). The CDR3 is 13 residues long. The V gene lost 3 bases and the J gene lost 0 bases, with 5 bases spanning the gap. The CDR3 reads CASSYDTNYGYTF. Here the CDR3 DNA reads TGTGCCAGCAGTTATGATACTAACTATGGCTACACCTTC.

V is TRBV2 and J is TRBJ1-5; D might be TRBD1 (6 bases). Germline assignment: CDR1 SNHLY and CDR2 FYNNEI. The CDR3 runs to 15 residues. With 6 bases removed from V and 7 bases from J, the gap between germline ends came to 19 bases. The CDR3 sequence is CASRGQGGMEQPQHF. DNA for the CDR3: TGTGCCAGCAGGGGCCAAGGGGGGATGGAGCAGCCCCAGCATTTT.

The V and J genes are TRBV7-8 and TRBJ2-1, with D perhaps matching TRBD2 (6 bases). The length of the CDR3 is 16 residues. Trimming stripped 5 bases from V and 0 bases from J, with 14 bases between. CDR1 is SGHVS, CDR2 FQNEAQ, per germline. The CDR3 here is CASSPFSGSSYNEQFF. The DNA of the CDR3 is TGTGCCAGCAGCCCTTTTAGCGGAAGCTCCTACAATGAGCAGTTCTTC.

The chain joins TRBV28 to TRBJ2-7; 7 nucleotides line up with TRBD1. Germline lookup yields CDR1 MDHEN and CDR2 SYDVKM. The CDR3 totals 13 residues. The junction had 8 bases not matched to a gene; V was cut back by 5 bases and J by 7 bases. The CDR3 DNA is TGTGCCAGCAGTAAGGCGACAGGGTTAGAGCAGTACTTC. Translation: CASSKATGLEQYF.

This chain joins TRBV27 and TRBJ2-7, with 11 nucleotides matching TRBD1. With V trimmed by 7 bases and J by 3 bases, 8 bases remained unmatched. Germline CDR1 is MNHEY and CDR2 is SMNVEV (reference sequence). This CDR3 comprises 15 residues. CDR3 in DNA: TGTGCCAGCACCACGGGGACAGGGGGTAACTACGAGCAGTACTTC. Its translation: CASTTGTGGNYEQYF.

This clone was seen just once. The J gene is TRBJ1-2, the V gene TRBV11-2; no definite D call. Germline lookup yields CDR1 SGHAT and CDR2 FQNNGV. The CDR3 runs to 13 residues. The V end lost 1 base, the J end lost 7 bases, and 10 bases lay between the germline ends. DNA of the CDR3: TGTGCCAGCAGCTTAGTAGGGCCGGCTGGCTACACCTTC. This translates into CASSLVGPAGYTF.

V usage is TRBV28 and J usage is TRBJ1-2, with a possible D match to TRBD1 (6 bases). V gave up 3 bases and J gave up 2 bases, with 13 bases separating them. The CDR3 is made up of 15 amino acids. Germline V gene lookup returns CDR1 MDHEN and CDR2 SYDVKM. The DNA for the CDR3 is TGTGCCAGCAGTTTTGCGGACAGAAGAAACTATGGCTACACCTTC. Residues: CASSFADRRNYGYTF.

The chain combines TRBV28 with TRBJ2-7; D perhaps matches TRBD2 (5 bases). The germline gives CDR1 MDHEN, CDR2 SYDVKM. CDR3 length equals 14 residues. The V end was cut by 8 bases, the J end by 0 bases, with 14 bases between. The CDR3 is CASCLLGASYEQYF. The CDR3 nucleotides are TGTGCCAGCTGCCTCCTGGGAGCCTCCTACGAGCAGTACTTC. The variable domain in full, completed from reference TRBV28 and TRBJ2-7, reads DVKVTQSSRYLVKRTGEKVFLECVQDMDHENMFWYRQDPGLGLRLIYFSYDVKMKEKGDIPEGYSVSREKKERFSLILESASTNQTSMYLCASCLLGASYEQYFGPGTRLTVT.

V and J are TRBV2 and TRBJ1-2, with D unclear. Trimming removed 3 bases from V and 4 bases from J, with 9 bases in between. There are 13 residues in the CDR3. The germline CDR1 and CDR2 sequences are SNHLY and FYNNEI. CDR3 loop: CASSEGRVYGYTF. The CDR3 coding sequence is TGTGCCAGCAGTGAGGGGAGAGTCTATGGCTACACCTTC. The entire variable domain, with the rest obtained from reference TRBV2 and TRBJ1-2, is as follows: EPEVTQTPSHQVTQMGQEVILRCVPISNHLYFYWYRQILGQKVEFLVSFYNNEISEKSEIFDDQFSVERPDGSNFTLKIRSTKLEDSAMYFCASSEGRVYGYTFGSGTRLTVV.

The gene calls are TRBV19 and TRBJ1-4, with TRBD1 identical over 10 bases. The CDR3 length is 15 residues. Germline V lookup: CDR1 LNHDA, CDR2 SQIVND (reference sequence). The ends lost 6 bases at V and 2 bases at J; junction bases unmatched: 3. The CDR3 DNA reads as TGTGCCAGTAGCGGACAGGGGGGCACTAATGAAAAACTGTTTTTT. Translating gives CASSGQGGTNEKLFF.

J is TRBJ1-2 and V is TRBV11-2; 7 bases are a match to TRBD1. V was pared by 4 bases and J by 0 bases, with 14 bases of the junction left unmatched. The germline gives CDR1 SGHAT, CDR2 FQNNGV. The CDR3 runs to 18 residues. Here the CDR3 DNA reads TGTGCCAGCAGCTCGATAAGGGGGCCAACCCTACCTAACTATGGCTACACCTTC. The encoded protein is CASSSIRGPTLPNYGYTF. The full variable domain, in which reference TRBV11-2 and TRBJ1-2 provide the parts outside the CDR3, is EAGVAQSPRYKIIEKRQSVAFWCNPISGHATLYWYQQILGQGPKLLIQFQNNGVVDDSQLPKDRFSAERLKGVDSTLKIQPAKLEDSAVYLCASSSIRGPTLPNYGYTFGSGTRLTVV.

This clone was observed a single time. The chain recombines TRBV27 with TRBJ2-5, with 9 bases aligning to TRBD1. The CDR3 is 14 residues long. Germline loops: CDR1 MNHEY, CDR2 SMNVEV (reference sequence). V lost 4 bases and J lost 2; bases outside the gene matches: 2. CDR3 nucleotide sequence: TGTGCCAGCAGTTGGACAGGGGAACAAGAGACCCAGTACTTC. Residues: CASSWTGEQETQYF.

V and J are TRBV19 and TRBJ1-2; TRBD1 aligns across 8 bases. Germline V CDR1 and CDR2: LNHDA, SQIVND (reference sequence). The V segment lost 5 bases and the J segment 2 bases; nucleotides outside the gene matches: 7. The CDR3 covers 15 residues. The CDR3 sequence is CASSAGTGANYGYTF. CDR3 coding DNA: TGTGCCAGTAGTGCCGGGACAGGTGCAAACTATGGCTACACCTTC.